The 20 T cell receptor beta chains presented below share a single source sample, sequenced in a study of T cell responses to AZD1222 COVID-19 vaccine. Some clones are missing from TCRdb's copy, which holds only in-frame ones; the method was immunoSEQ multiplex PCR. The sample holds 85,000 to 110,000 clones, less than 95% seen once. Material: peripheral blood, obtained on day 0 of AZD1222 vaccination. The receptors stem from an adult in good health.

The rearrangement uses TRBV2 and TRBJ2-1; the match to TRBD2 covers 13 bases. The CDR3 runs 15 residues. V lost 3 bases, J lost 10 bases, and 6 bases stayed unmatched. Germline-derived CDR1 and CDR2 are SNHLY and FYNNEI. The CDR3 loop is CASSEGLAGIGEQFF. CDR3 coding DNA: TGTGCCAGCAGTGAGGGACTAGCGGGAATAGGGGAGCAGTTCTTC.

The chain carries TRBV27 and TRBJ1-2; D is uncertain. The CDR3 totals 11 residues. Deletions cut 6 bases from V and 7 bases from J, with 9 bases between. Per germline, CDR1 MNHEY and CDR2 SMNVEV (reference sequence). The CDR3 DNA reads as TGTGCCAGCAGAAATATCGGTGGCTACACCTTC. This sequence encodes CASRNIGGYTF.

The chain's CDR3 is CASSPWGTYGYTF. In nucleotides, the CDR3 is TGTGCCAGCAGCCCCTGGGGGACCTATGGCTACACCTTC. The V call is TRBV5-4, the J call TRBJ1-2; maybe TRBD1 (5 bases). Germline CDR1 SGHNT, CDR2 YYREEE (reference sequence). The CDR3 is 13 amino acids. Trimming removed 4 bases at V and 4 bases at J, with 11 bases between. Full variable domain (remainder filled in from reference TRBV5-4 and TRBJ1-2): ETGVTQSPTHLIKTRGQQVTLRCSSQSGHNTVSWYQQALGQGPQFIFQYYREEENGRGNFPPRFSGLQFPNYSSELNVNALELDDSALYLCASSPWGTYGYTFGSGTRLTVV.

The chain is built from TRBV30 and TRBJ1-2; no clear D. V lost 7 bases to trimming and J lost 8 bases, with 20 bases between them. Looked up from germline, CDR1 is GTSNPN and CDR2 is SVGIG (reference sequence). The CDR3 sequence is 13 residues long. The CDR3 DNA reads TGTGCCTACCTGGTCACGGCCACGGGCGGCTACACCTTC. It encodes CAYLVTATGGYTF.

This chain uses TRBV24-1 with TRBJ2-2; no firm D call. This CDR3 has 13 residues. CDR1 and CDR2 (germline): KGHDR, SFDVKD. Trimming shortened V by 9 bases and J by 3 bases, and 10 bases separated the two germline ends. In DNA, the CDR3 is TGTGCCACCGAAAGGGTGGACACCGGGGAGCTGTTTTTT. Its translation is CATERVDTGELFF.

This clone was counted once. The chain combines TRBV30 with TRBJ2-5, with D uncertain. Germline V gene sequence: CDR1 GTSNPN, CDR2 SVGIG (reference sequence). The CDR3 covers 9 residues. V shed 3 bases and J shed 10 bases, with 6 bases lying between them. CDR3 residues: CAWSFGQYF. The CDR3 bases are TGTGCCTGGAGCTTCGGCCAGTACTTC.

The V and J genes are TRBV7-2 and TRBJ1-1; 7 bases agree with TRBD1. This CDR3 spans 15 amino acids. V gave up 4 bases and J gave up 0 bases; unmatched junction bases: 5. Germline V gene data show CDR1 as SGHTA and CDR2 as FQGNSA. The CDR3 DNA reads TGTGCCAGCAGCTCCCCGACAGGGTTGAACACTGAAGCTTTCTTT. Protein sequence: CASSSPTGLNTEAFF.

This CDR3 is CASSARGGPYEQYF. CDR3 in DNA: TGTGCCAGCAGTGCAAGGGGGGGCCCTTACGAGCAGTACTTC. The chain combines TRBV27 with TRBJ2-7; tentatively, D is TRBD2 (7 bases). Germline V gives CDR1 MNHEY, CDR2 SMNVEV (reference sequence). V was trimmed by 5 bases and J by 4 bases, leaving 15 bases between them. The length of the CDR3 is 14 residues.

This chain links TRBV2 with TRBJ2-5, with TRBD2 as a possible D gene (6 bases). CDR3 length: 13 residues. In germline, CDR1 is SNHLY, CDR2 FYNNEI. The V gene lost 4 bases and the J gene lost 5 bases, with 11 bases spanning the gap. CDR3 protein: CASSGLEAETQYF. The CDR3 DNA is TGTGCCAGCAGTGGACTAGAAGCGGAGACCCAGTACTTC.

This rearrangement joins TRBV2 to TRBJ1-5; 9 nucleotides line up with TRBD1. V shed 7 bases and J 1 base; nucleotides not matched to a gene: 5. Germline-derived CDR1 and CDR2 are SNHLY and FYNNEI. This CDR3 is built from 15 residues. The CDR3, as DNA: TGTGCCAGCATGGACAGGGGAGCGAGCAATCAGCCCCAGCATTTT. Its protein product is CASMDRGASNQPQHF.

The count of this clone is one. CDR3 DNA sequence: TGTGCCAGCAGCTTGGTGGGGCAGAACACTGAAGCTTTCTTT. It is translated as CASSLVGQNTEAFF. The chain links TRBV5-5 to TRBJ1-1, with D possibly being TRBD1 (5 bases). CDR3 length equals 14 residues. CDR1 is SGHKS and CDR2 is YYEKEE in the germline V gene (reference sequence). V lost 0 bases to trimming and J lost 1 base, with 7 bases between them.

CDR3 bases: TGTGCCAGCAGCTTAGCACCCCAGAGAGGCTATGGCTACACCTTC. It encodes CASSLAPQRGYGYTF. J is TRBJ1-2 and V is TRBV7-2; D is unresolved. Germline values: CDR1 SGHTA, CDR2 FQGNSA. The ends were cut back, 0 bases at V and 4 bases at J, with 12 bases in the middle. CDR3 length: 15 residues. The full variable domain, rest sourced from reference TRBV7-2 and TRBJ1-2, is GAGVSQSPSNKVTEKGKDVELRCDPISGHTALYWYRQSLGQGLEFLIYFQGNSAPDKSGLPSDRFSAERTGGSVSTLTIQRTQQEDSAVYLCASSLAPQRGYGYTFGSGTRLTVV.

The J gene is TRBJ2-1, the V gene TRBV19, with D tentatively TRBD2 (5 bases). V lost 5 bases and J lost 0, with 11 bases in between. Germline V gene data show CDR1 as LNHDA and CDR2 as SQIVND (reference sequence). This CDR3 contains 15 residues. The CDR3 region has the DNA TGTGCCAGTAGTGACTACTCGAGCTCCTACAATGAGCAGTTCTTC. Its protein is CASSDYSSSYNEQFF.

The J gene is TRBJ2-6, the V gene TRBV5-6; D is ambiguous. This CDR3 is built from 15 residues. V shed 5 bases and J shed 1 base, with 10 bases lying between them. Germline assignment: CDR1 SGHDT and CDR2 YYEEEE. This CDR3 reads CASRLTPSGANVLTF. CDR3 nucleotides: TGTGCCAGCAGACTGACCCCATCTGGGGCCAACGTCCTGACTTTC.

This clone was detected once. V usage is TRBV19 and J usage is TRBJ1-1, with D possibly TRBD1 on 6 matching bases. The V gene's germline CDR1 is LNHDA and CDR2 SQIVND (reference sequence). V lost 0 bases and J 4 bases, leaving 9 bases between the germline ends. The CDR3 consists of 14 residues. This CDR3 is CASSIEGGGTEAFF. The CDR3 nucleotides are TGTGCCAGTAGTATAGAAGGAGGGGGCACTGAAGCTTTCTTT. Based on the CDR3 plus reference TRBV19 and TRBJ1-1, the full variable domain is DGGITQSPKYLFRKEGQNVTLSCEQNLNHDAMYWYRQDPGQGLRLIYYSQIVNDFQKGDIAEGYSVSREKKESFPLTVTSAQKNPTAFYLCASSIEGGGTEAFFGQGTRLTVV.

This chain joins TRBV30 and TRBJ1-6; D unresolved. This CDR3 has 18 residues. V shed 2 bases and J shed 0 bases, with 17 bases lying between them. CDR1 and CDR2 from the germline V gene are GTSNPN and SVGIG (reference sequence). The CDR3 here is CAWSRPRTQSSYNSPLHF. Here the CDR3 DNA reads TGTGCCTGGAGTCGACCTCGGACTCAAAGCTCCTATAATTCACCCCTCCACTTT.

The chain employs TRBV5-6 and TRBJ2-7, with D possibly being TRBD2 (6 bases). Germline lookup yields CDR1 SGHDT and CDR2 YYEEEE. CDR3 length: 15 residues. The V and J ends lost 3 bases and 3 bases respectively, with 16 bases between them. CDR3 amino acids: CASSSAGSRNYEQYF. CDR3 sequence (DNA): TGTGCCAGCAGCTCGGCGGGGTCGAGAAACTACGAGCAGTACTTC.

This rearrangement joins TRBV2 to TRBJ2-1, with D uncertain. CDR1 and CDR2 from the germline V gene are SNHLY and FYNNEI. CDR3 length: 14 amino acids. Trimming stripped 8 bases from V and 12 bases from J, with 23 bases between. The CDR3 region is CASGRTDGLVGQFF. CDR3 in DNA: TGTGCCAGCGGGCGGACGGATGGGTTAGTAGGGCAGTTCTTC.

The chain recombines TRBV5-1 with TRBJ2-7, with unresolved D. There are 15 residues in the CDR3. Per the germline V gene, CDR1 is SGHRS and CDR2 is YFSETQ. Trimming shortened V by 0 bases and J by 3 bases, and 13 bases separated the two germline ends. The CDR3 sequence: CASSLDSIPNYEQYF. The CDR3 DNA is TGCGCCAGCAGCTTGGATAGCATCCCGAACTACGAGCAGTACTTC.

The chain uses TRBV18 and TRBJ2-2; maybe TRBD1 (6 bases). Trimming took off 3 bases at V and 0 bases at J, with 14 bases between the two ends. CDR3 length: 17 amino acids. The germline V gene encodes CDR1 KGHSH and CDR2 LQKENI. The CDR3 loop reads CASSPAAQGANTGELFF. The CDR3 DNA reads as TGTGCCAGCTCACCCGCAGCACAGGGTGCGAACACCGGGGAGCTGTTTTTT.